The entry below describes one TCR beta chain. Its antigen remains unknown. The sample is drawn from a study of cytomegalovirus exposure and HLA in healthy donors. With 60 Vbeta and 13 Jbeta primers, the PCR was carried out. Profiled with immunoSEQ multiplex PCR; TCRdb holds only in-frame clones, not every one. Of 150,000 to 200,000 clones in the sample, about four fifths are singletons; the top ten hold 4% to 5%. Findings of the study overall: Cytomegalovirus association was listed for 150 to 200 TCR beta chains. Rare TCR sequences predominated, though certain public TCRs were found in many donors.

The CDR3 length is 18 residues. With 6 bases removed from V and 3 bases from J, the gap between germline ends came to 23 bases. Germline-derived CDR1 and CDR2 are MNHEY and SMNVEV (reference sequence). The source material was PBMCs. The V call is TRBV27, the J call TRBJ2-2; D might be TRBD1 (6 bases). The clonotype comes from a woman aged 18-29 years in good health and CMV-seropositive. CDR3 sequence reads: CASRQWWGQEGDTGELFF. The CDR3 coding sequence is TGTGCCAGCAGACAGTGGTGGGGGCAAGAGGGGGACACCGGGGAGCTGTTTTTT.